The 30 T cell receptor beta chains reported below all come from one sample, sequenced in a study of blood T cell repertoires in COVID-19. The method was immunoSEQ multiplex PCR; TCRdb's version includes in-frame clones alone and lacks a portion of them. Among over 200,000 clones listed, 75% to 90% were seen once. The sequencing sample was made of peripheral blood. Receptors originate from a human donor in a cohort sampled during active COVID-19.

With respect to this clone: At the DNA level, this CDR3 is encoded by other sequences in the same sample as well. V and J are TRBV18 and TRBJ2-7; TRBD1 might be the D (7 bases). The CDR3 is 14 residues long. The germline gives CDR1 KGHSH, CDR2 LQKENI. V was trimmed by 1 base and J by 5 bases, leaving 12 bases between them. The CDR3: CASSPRQGGDEQYF. CDR3 sequence (DNA): TGTGCCAGCTCACCACGGCAGGGGGGAGACGAGCAGTACTTC. Filled out from reference TRBV18 and TRBJ2-7, the complete variable domain reads NAGVMQNPRHLVRRRGQEARLRCSPMKGHSHVYWYRQLPEEGLKFMVYLQKENIIDESGMPKERFSAEFPKEGPSILRIQQVVRGDSAAYFCASSPRQGGDEQYFGPGTRLTVT.

The chain employs TRBV18 and TRBJ2-5; D is undetermined. Deletions cut 3 bases from V and 1 base from J, with 12 bases between. There are 15 residues in the CDR3. CDR1 and CDR2 from the germline V gene are KGHSH and LQKENI. The CDR3: CASSPPSPFQETQYF. The CDR3 DNA reads as TGTGCCAGCTCACCTCCTTCCCCGTTCCAAGAGACCCAGTACTTC.

The rearrangement links TRBV28 to TRBJ1-4; 7 bases line up with TRBD1. The germline gives CDR1 MDHEN, CDR2 SYDVKM. V dropped 6 bases and J dropped 7; count of bases not matched to a gene: 11. The CDR3 is 15 residues long. The CDR3 coding sequence is TGTGCCAGCAGCGGCAGGGGGAAGTATCGTGAAAAACTGTTTTTT. It codes for CASSGRGKYREKLFF.

This clone was observed a few times. This sequence joins TRBV5-1 and TRBJ2-7; no clear D gene. The germline CDR1 and CDR2 sequences are SGHRS and YFSETQ. Trimming shortened V by 0 bases and J by 9 bases, and 22 bases separated the two germline ends. The CDR3 loop spans 16 amino acids. DNA for the CDR3: TGCGCCAGCAGCTTGGAGGTCTCCCACCTCGCCTCGGGGCAGTACTTC. Encoded protein: CASSLEVSHLASGQYF.

The chain combines TRBV15 with TRBJ1-4; D perhaps matches TRBD1 (6 bases). V was clipped by 1 base and J by 8 bases, with 17 bases between them. Germline V lookup: CDR1 LNHNV, CDR2 YYDKDF (reference sequence). This CDR3 has 16 amino acids. In nucleotides, the CDR3 is TGTGCCACCAGCAGAGGTCAATCAGGGGCAAGCGAAAAACTGTTTTTT. It codes for CATSRGQSGASEKLFF.

V gene TRBV5-1 combines with J gene TRBJ2-7, with 7 bases matching TRBD1. The trim removed 2 bases at V and 1 base at J, leaving 3 bases unmatched. The CDR3 sequence is 14 residues long. The V gene's germline CDR1 is SGHRS and CDR2 YFSETQ. Here the CDR3 DNA reads TGCGCCAGCAGCTTCCGACAGGGTTCCTACGAGCAGTACTTC. Protein product: CASSFRQGSYEQYF. The full variable domain, its missing parts supplied by reference TRBV5-1 and TRBJ2-7, is KAGVTQTPRYLIKTRGQQVTLSCSPISGHRSVSWYQQTPGQGLQFLFEYFSETQRNKGNFPGRFSGRQFSNSRSEMNVSTLELGDSALYLCASSFRQGSYEQYFGPGTRLTVT.

The chain combines TRBV2 with TRBJ1-3, with D hard to call. This CDR3 has 16 residues. The germline V and J ends were trimmed by 3 bases and 1 base, with 13 bases remaining between them. Germline CDR1 SNHLY, CDR2 FYNNEI. The chain's CDR3 is CASSDGRTQSGNTIYF. CDR3 in DNA: TGTGCCAGCAGTGATGGCCGAACGCAATCTGGAAACACCATATATTTT.

The chain is built from TRBV6-5 and TRBJ1-4, with D maybe TRBD1 (6 bases). The CDR3 covers 13 residues. Germline V gene lookup returns CDR1 MNHEY and CDR2 SVGAGI. Trimming took off 8 bases at V and 4 bases at J, with 11 bases between the two ends. CDR3 coding DNA: TGTGCCAGCCAAGGGACATATAATGAAAAACTGTTTTTT. It is translated as CASQGTYNEKLFF.

The chain joins TRBV10-3 to TRBJ2-7, with 11 nucleotides matching TRBD2. The germline gives CDR1 ENHRY, CDR2 SYGVKD. This CDR3 has 14 residues. Trimming cost V 6 bases and J 3 bases; bases outside gene matches: 4. The CDR3 bases are TGTGCCATCAGCCAACTAGCGGGAGTCTACGAGCAGTACTTC. Translation: CAISQLAGVYEQYF.

The genes are TRBV19 and TRBJ2-4, with TRBD1 as a possible D gene (5 bases). Trimming took off 6 bases at V and 1 base at J, with 10 bases between the two ends. CDR1 is LNHDA, CDR2 SQIVND, per germline (reference sequence). This CDR3 comprises 14 residues. The chain's CDR3 is CASRDSSAKNIQYF. In nucleotides, the CDR3 is TGTGCCAGTAGAGACAGTTCTGCCAAAAACATTCAGTACTTC.

This clone was recorded at least ten times. The J gene is TRBJ1-2, the V gene TRBV7-9; a weak D match, TRBD1 (5 bases). The CDR3 extends over 14 amino acids. The germline V and J ends were trimmed by 5 bases and 4 bases, with 14 bases remaining between them. Germline V lookup: CDR1 SEHNR, CDR2 FQNEAQ (reference sequence). CDR3 loop: CASSAPGSSYGYTF. DNA for the CDR3: TGTGCCAGCAGCGCCCCAGGGTCCTCCTATGGCTACACCTTC.

This sequence joins TRBV10-3 and TRBJ2-7; D not resolved. Trimming took off 0 bases at V and 3 bases at J, with 9 bases between the two ends. Looked up from germline, CDR1 is ENHRY and CDR2 is SYGVKD. The CDR3 totals 14 residues. DNA of the CDR3: TGTGCCATCAGTGAGTCGTCAGGAAACTACGAGCAGTACTTC. This translates into CAISESSGNYEQYF.

V is TRBV7-9 and J is TRBJ1-2; 9 bases align to TRBD1. V lost 5 bases to trimming and J lost 8 bases; unmatched junction nucleotides: 12. Germline CDR1 reads SEHNR; CDR2 reads FQNEAQ (reference sequence). The CDR3 has 15 amino acids. In nucleotides, the CDR3 is TGTGCCAGCAGCCCCTCCACCGGGACAGGGACCGGCTACACCTTC. It encodes CASSPSTGTGTGYTF.

V usage is TRBV10-3 and J usage is TRBJ1-5; no clear D gene. The germline V gene has CDR1 ENHRY and CDR2 SYGVKD. The V and J ends lost 0 bases and 3 bases respectively, with 3 bases between them. The length of the CDR3 is 13 residues. In DNA, the CDR3 is TGTGCCATCAGTGAGTCGGCCAATCAGCCCCAGCATTTT. It encodes CAISESANQPQHF.

This chain joins TRBV28 and TRBJ1-2; 7 bases are shared with TRBD1. This CDR3 is built from 14 residues. Trimming cost V 3 bases and J 8 bases; bases outside gene matches: 9. CDR1 MDHEN and CDR2 SYDVKM come from the germline V gene. CDR3 amino acids: CASSFNGRGEGYTF. As DNA, the CDR3 is TGTGCCAGCAGTTTTAACGGCAGGGGGGAAGGCTACACCTTC.

This clone has just a few counts. This chain uses TRBV5-4 with TRBJ2-7; possible D gene TRBD1, 5 bases. Trimming pared 3 bases from V and 3 bases from J, leaving 10 bases between. CDR3 size: 13 residues. Germline V gives CDR1 SGHNT, CDR2 YYREEE (reference sequence). CDR3 loop: CASSSRDSYEQYF. In nucleotides, the CDR3 is TGTGCCAGCAGCTCGCGAGACAGCTACGAGCAGTACTTC. Variable domain in full (rest from reference TRBV5-4 and TRBJ2-7): ETGVTQSPTHLIKTRGQQVTLRCSSQSGHNTVSWYQQALGQGPQFIFQYYREEENGRGNFPPRFSGLQFPNYSSELNVNALELDDSALYLCASSSRDSYEQYFGPGTRLTVT.

This clone appeared a few times. This chain uses TRBV9 with TRBJ1-2; D remains unclear. With 0 bases removed from V and 8 bases from J, the gap between germline ends came to 11 bases. CDR1 and CDR2 (germline): SGDLS, YYNGEE. This CDR3 is 13 amino acids long. DNA for the CDR3: TGTGCCAGCAGCGTAGCTACCGATCACGGCTACACCTTC. This gives the protein CASSVATDHGYTF.

The rearrangement links TRBV11-2 to TRBJ1-2; TRBD1 might be the D (5 bases). V gave up 5 bases and J gave up 4 bases, with 20 bases separating them. Germline V gene sequence: CDR1 SGHAT, CDR2 FQNNGV. The CDR3 is 16 residues long. The CDR3: CASSPLQNRQGYGYTF. CDR3 DNA sequence: TGTGCCAGCAGCCCATTGCAAAACCGCCAGGGCTATGGCTACACCTTC.

The V and J genes are TRBV27 and TRBJ1-1; no reliable D call. This CDR3 region has 13 residues. The germline CDR1 and CDR2 sequences are MNHEY and SMNVEV (reference sequence). Trimming removed 5 bases from V and 4 bases from J, with 11 bases in between. CDR3 loop: CASSLYRVTEAFF. For the CDR3, the DNA is TGTGCCAGCAGTCTCTATCGGGTCACTGAAGCTTTCTTT.

This rearrangement joins TRBV2 to TRBJ1-1, with D uncertain. CDR1 is SNHLY, CDR2 FYNNEI, per germline. This CDR3 has 14 amino acids. V was pared by 4 bases and J by 0 bases, with 9 bases between. The CDR3 region has the DNA TGTGCCAGCAGTGCATCCCGGGTGAACACTGAAGCTTTCTTT. Its protein product is CASSASRVNTEAFF.

The chain has TRBV5-1 and TRBJ1-3, with 10 bases aligning to TRBD1. The length of the CDR3 is 18 residues. The J segment lost 0 bases and the V segment lost 1 base, leaving 7 bases of the junction unmatched. Germline CDR1 and CDR2: SGHRS and YFSETQ. CDR3 in amino acids: CASSLSGQGVISGNTIYF. CDR3 sequence (DNA): TGCGCCAGCAGCTTGTCTGGACAGGGGGTGATCTCTGGAAACACCATATATTTT.

The V gene is TRBV24-1, the J gene TRBJ2-3; 7 nucleotides match TRBD1. The CDR3 spans 12 residues. The junction had 4 bases not matched to a gene; V was cut back by 7 bases and J by 7 bases. CDR1 KGHDR and CDR2 SFDVKD come from the germline V gene. This CDR3 reads CATRDRFYTQYF. The CDR3, as DNA: TGTGCCACCAGGGACAGGTTCTATACGCAGTATTTT.

This clone was seen more than once but under ten times. V is TRBV28 and J is TRBJ2-7; D might be TRBD2 (6 bases). Trimming took off 3 bases at V and 4 bases at J, with 16 bases between the two ends. CDR3 length: 15 amino acids. Germline V gene sequence: CDR1 MDHEN, CDR2 SYDVKM. The CDR3 region has the DNA TGTGCCAGCAGTTTCGGAGGGGCGCGCAAGTACGAGCAGTACTTC. It yields the protein CASSFGGARKYEQYF.

The chain is built from TRBV20-1 and TRBJ2-1, with 7 bases fitting TRBD2. The CDR3 is 16 residues long. The V segment lost 3 bases and the J segment 6 bases; nucleotides outside the gene matches: 14. Germline assignment: CDR1 DFQATT and CDR2 SNEGSKA (reference sequence). The DNA of the CDR3 is TGCAGTGCTAGTTCGACGGGCTTCCGCGGGGGCAATGAGCAGTTCTTC. Its translation is CSASSTGFRGGNEQFF.

This CDR3 is CASSAGGTAAYEQYF. The CDR3 coding sequence is TGCGCCAGCAGCGCGGGGGGGACAGCAGCCTACGAGCAGTACTTC. This chain joins TRBV5-1 and TRBJ2-7; 9 bases match TRBD2. J was trimmed by 2 bases and V by 4 bases; bases with no gene match: 7. Germline assignment: CDR1 SGHRS and CDR2 YFSETQ. CDR3 length equals 15 residues. Variable domain in full (rest from reference TRBV5-1 and TRBJ2-7): KAGVTQTPRYLIKTRGQQVTLSCSPISGHRSVSWYQQTPGQGLQFLFEYFSETQRNKGNFPGRFSGRQFSNSRSEMNVSTLELGDSALYLCASSAGGTAAYEQYFGPGTRLTVT.

The chain couples TRBV18 to TRBJ2-5; maybe TRBD2 (5 bases). Deletions cut 2 bases from V and 5 bases from J, with 9 bases between. Germline assignment: CDR1 KGHSH and CDR2 LQKENI. The CDR3 contains 13 residues. The CDR3 coding sequence is TGTGCCAGCTCACCAACGACGGGGGAGACCCAGTACTTC. It specifies CASSPTTGETQYF. The whole variable domain, filled in from reference TRBV18 and TRBJ2-5, reads NAGVMQNPRHLVRRRGQEARLRCSPMKGHSHVYWYRQLPEEGLKFMVYLQKENIIDESGMPKERFSAEFPKEGPSILRIQQVVRGDSAAYFCASSPTTGETQYFGPGTRLLVL.

The V gene is TRBV7-2, the J gene TRBJ1-5; 8 bases agree with TRBD1. J gave up 5 bases and V 8 bases, and 8 bases lay outside the gene matches. Germline V gene lookup returns CDR1 SGHTA and CDR2 FQGNSA. The CDR3 runs 14 residues. The CDR3 protein is CASSTGVGDQPQHF. In nucleotides, the CDR3 is TGTGCCAGCTCGACAGGGGTTGGTGATCAGCCCCAGCATTTT. The full variable domain, with the rest looked up from reference TRBV7-2 and TRBJ1-5, is GAGVSQSPSNKVTEKGKDVELRCDPISGHTALYWYRQSLGQGLEFLIYFQGNSAPDKSGLPSDRFSAERTGGSVSTLTIQRTQQEDSAVYLCASSTGVGDQPQHFGDGTRLSIL.

This sequence joins TRBV29-1 and TRBJ1-5; the D is unclear. The length of the CDR3 is 12 residues. With 4 bases removed from V and 7 bases from J, the gap between germline ends came to 11 bases. Germline V CDR1 and CDR2: SQVTM, ANQGSEA. The CDR3 protein is CSVAASGQPQHF. CDR3 nucleotides: TGCAGCGTTGCAGCCTCAGGCCAGCCCCAGCATTTT.

The chain combines TRBV11-3 with TRBJ2-4; 10 bases are shared with TRBD1. CDR3 length equals 14 residues. J lost 9 bases, V lost 4 bases, and 6 bases had no gene match. Germline CDR1 is SGHNT and CDR2 is YENEEA. The CDR3 DNA is TGTGCCAGCAGCTCGACAGGGGGCGTCGGCATTCAGTACTTC. Its protein is CASSSTGGVGIQYF. Full variable domain (remainder filled in from reference TRBV11-3 and TRBJ2-4): EAGVVQSPRYKIIEKKQPVAFWCNPISGHNTLYWYLQNLGQGPELLIRYENEEAVDDSQLPKDRFSAERLKGVDSTLKIQPAELGDSAVYLCASSSTGGVGIQYFGAGTRLSVL.

This clone occurred once. This chain links TRBV7-9 with TRBJ1-2; D perhaps matches TRBD1 (6 bases). Deletions cut 0 bases from V and 3 bases from J, with 11 bases between. The length of the CDR3 is 15 residues. Germline CDR1 and CDR2: SEHNR and FQNEAQ (reference sequence). The CDR3 DNA reads TGTGCCAGCAGCTTAGCGCCCAGGGGTGACTATGGCTACACCTTC. As protein: CASSLAPRGDYGYTF.